These 32 T cell receptor beta chains were sequenced from one sample in a study of blood T cell repertoires in COVID-19. Here immunoSEQ multiplex PCR was the method, and the copy in TCRdb shows in-frame clones only, minus some. The table lists 250,000 to 300,000 clones, approximately 91% of them singletons. Material for sequencing was PBMCs or T cells enriched from blood (not recorded which). The origin of the receptors is a woman aged 40 to 49 with acute COVID-19.

The rearrangement links TRBV29-1 to TRBJ1-2, with 7 bases matching TRBD1. Trimming at V came to 3 bases and at J to 4 bases, leaving 8 bases not matched to a gene. This CDR3 has 14 residues. The germline gives CDR1 SQVTM, CDR2 ANQGSEA. CDR3 DNA: TGCAGCGTTGACGGGACAGAGACATTCTATGGCTACACCTTC. Protein product: CSVDGTETFYGYTF.

The J gene is TRBJ2-1, the V gene TRBV2, with a tentative D call TRBD2 (6 bases). In germline, CDR1 is SNHLY, CDR2 FYNNEI. Trimming cost V 7 bases and J 6 bases, with 13 bases left between them. CDR3 length: 13 amino acids. Here the CDR3 reads CASKYGGLNEQFF. CDR3 sequence (DNA): TGTGCCAGCAAGTACGGAGGGCTCAATGAGCAGTTCTTC.

The CDR3 protein is CASSGNMNTEAFF. The CDR3 DNA reads TGTGCCAGCAGCGGTAATATGAACACTGAAGCTTTCTTT. The V and J genes are TRBV2 and TRBJ1-1; no firm D call. The germline CDR1 and CDR2 sequences are SNHLY and FYNNEI. Trimming removed 6 bases from V and 0 bases from J, with 8 bases in between. The CDR3 spans 13 residues.

As for this clone: In the same sample, other DNA sequences code for this CDR3. The chain has TRBV27 and TRBJ1-5; 9 bases align to TRBD1. Germline-derived CDR1 and CDR2 are MNHEY and SMNVEV (reference sequence). The CDR3 extends over 15 amino acids. The trim removed 3 bases at V and 4 bases at J, leaving 4 bases unmatched. DNA of the CDR3: TGTGCCAGCAGTTTGGAGGGACAGGGAAATCAGCCCCAGCATTTT. Its protein is CASSLEGQGNQPQHF.

The CDR3 bases are TGTGCCAGCAGCGCATTTACGACAGGGGCTCCGGAAGCTTTCTTT. Encoded protein: CASSAFTTGAPEAFF. The chain joins TRBV9 to TRBJ1-1; TRBD1 matches 8 bases. The V segment lost 3 bases and the J segment 8 bases; nucleotides outside the gene matches: 12. CDR1 is SGDLS, CDR2 YYNGEE, per germline. The CDR3 has 15 amino acids.

The chain is built from TRBV7-9 and TRBJ2-1; the D gene is possibly TRBD1 (6 bases). This CDR3 comprises 16 residues. Germline-derived CDR1 and CDR2 are SEHNR and FQNEAQ (reference sequence). Trimming pared 5 bases from V and 4 bases from J, leaving 18 bases between. In DNA form, the CDR3 reads TGTGCCAGCAGCCCCAGGGGTGGGTTAGCTTACAATGAGCAGTTCTTC. This gives the protein CASSPRGGLAYNEQFF.

The chain is built from TRBV5-5 and TRBJ1-3; tentatively, D is TRBD1 (5 bases). Germline-derived CDR1 and CDR2 are SGHKS and YYEKEE (reference sequence). This CDR3 comprises 17 residues. The V end lost 1 base, the J end lost 0 bases, and 14 bases lay between the germline ends. The CDR3 DNA follows: TGTGCCAGCAGCTTGTCGTCAGGGAAGTACTCTGGAAACACCATATATTTT. Its protein product is CASSLSSGKYSGNTIYF. Drawing the rest from reference TRBV5-5 and TRBJ1-3, the complete variable domain is DAGVTQSPTHLIKTRGQQVTLRCSPISGHKSVSWYQQVLGQGPQFIFQYYEKEERGRGNFPDRFSARQFPNYSSELNVNALLLGDSALYLCASSLSSGKYSGNTIYFGEGSWLTVV.

The gene calls are TRBV29-1 and TRBJ2-3; 9 bases match TRBD2. V trimming: 3 bases; J trimming: 10 bases; junction bases outside the gene matches: 17. The CDR3 runs 16 residues. The V gene's germline CDR1 is SQVTM and CDR2 ANQGSEA. CDR3: CSVDTTEREARGAQYF. The CDR3 DNA is TGCAGCGTTGATACGACGGAGCGGGAGGCCCGCGGTGCGCAGTATTTT.

The chain couples TRBV5-1 to TRBJ2-3; 7 bases are shared with TRBD1. The CDR3 length is 15 residues. The trim removed 0 bases at V and 2 bases at J, leaving 3 bases unmatched. Germline V lookup: CDR1 SGHRS, CDR2 YFSETQ. CDR3 residues: CASSLGGQNTDTQYF. Here the CDR3 DNA reads TGCGCCAGCAGCTTGGGGGGACAGAACACAGATACGCAGTATTTT.

The gene calls are TRBV2 and TRBJ1-4; 8 bases align to TRBD1. CDR3 length equals 15 residues. The V and J ends lost 1 base and 11 bases, in that order; junction bases with no gene match: 9. Germline CDR1 reads SNHLY; CDR2 reads FYNNEI. As DNA, the CDR3 is TGTGCCAGCAGTGAAGAGACAGGGGAATTGGGGAAACTGTTTTTT. Its protein product is CASSEETGELGKLFF.

In nucleotides, the CDR3 is TGTGCCAGCAGCCGGACAGCTGGAAACACCATATATTTT. It codes for CASSRTAGNTIYF. The gene calls are TRBV3-1 (or the pseudogene TRBV3-2) and TRBJ1-3; D may be TRBD1 (6 bases). Germline loops: CDR1 LGHDT, CDR2 YNNKEL (reference sequence). The V gene lost 4 bases and the J gene lost 2 bases, with 6 bases spanning the gap. This CDR3 comprises 13 residues.

The CDR3 DNA is TGTGCCAGCAGCTTCGTAGCGGGCGTAAAGTACAATGAGCAGTTCTTC. Translating gives CASSFVAGVKYNEQFF. The chain uses TRBV7-9 and TRBJ2-1; TRBD2 matches 7 bases. The CDR3 covers 16 residues. Per germline, CDR1 SEHNR and CDR2 FQNEAQ (reference sequence). V dropped 3 bases and J dropped 4; count of bases not matched to a gene: 9. The variable domain in full, completed from reference TRBV7-9 and TRBJ2-1, reads DTGVSQNPRHKITKRGQNVTFRCDPISEHNRLYWYRQTLGQGPEFLTYFQNEAQLEKSRLLSDRFSAERPKGSFSTLEIQRTEQGDSAMYLCASSFVAGVKYNEQFFGPGTRLTVL.

The gene calls are TRBV9 and TRBJ2-1, with 13 bases matching TRBD2. The ends lost 0 bases at V and 5 bases at J; junction bases unmatched: 5. This CDR3 spans 17 amino acids. Germline-derived CDR1 and CDR2 are SGDLS and YYNGEE. The CDR3 reads CASSVASTSGGNNEQFF. CDR3 nucleotides: TGTGCCAGCAGCGTAGCTTCGACTAGCGGGGGGAACAATGAGCAGTTCTTC.

The gene calls are TRBV6-5 and TRBJ2-5; TRBD1 matches 7 bases. CDR1 is MNHEY, CDR2 SVGAGI, per germline. V lost 1 base, J lost 2 bases, and 1 base stayed unmatched. CDR3 size: 14 residues. CDR3 in DNA: TGTGCCAGCAGTTACTGGGACAGTCAAGAGACCCAGTACTTC. This codes for CASSYWDSQETQYF.

The rearrangement uses TRBV4-2 and TRBJ2-1; 12 bases map to TRBD2. The CDR3 runs 15 residues. Germline loops: CDR1 LGHNA, CDR2 YNFKEQ. Losses at the gene ends were 2 bases for V and 7 bases for J; bases not matched to a gene: 3. The CDR3: CASSQTSGGNNEQFF. The CDR3, as DNA: TGTGCCAGCAGCCAAACTAGCGGGGGGAATAATGAGCAGTTCTTC.

This clone was counted a single time. The chain has TRBV5-1 and TRBJ2-1; 8 nucleotides agree with TRBD2. Trimming at V came to 3 bases and at J to 10 bases, leaving 9 bases not matched to a gene. This CDR3 contains 14 residues. Germline V CDR1 and CDR2: SGHRS, YFSETQ. CDR3 region: CASSSSGGAKEQFF. For the CDR3, the DNA is TGCGCCAGCAGCTCCTCCGGGGGGGCCAAAGAGCAGTTCTTC.

The chain has TRBV5-4 and TRBJ1-1; TRBD1 is a possible D gene (5 bases). This CDR3 has 16 residues. Trimming left V 0 bases short and J 0 bases short, with 12 bases between. Germline CDR1 and CDR2: SGHNT and YYREEE (reference sequence). The CDR3 DNA sequence: TGTGCCAGCAGCTTGGAGACAGAAACATTGAACACTGAAGCTTTCTTT. Its protein is CASSLETETLNTEAFF.

Here the CDR3 reads CASSGVGDEEKLFF. As DNA, the CDR3 is TGTGCCAGCAGTGGGGTCGGGGATGAAGAAAAACTGTTTTTT. J is TRBJ1-4 and V is TRBV2; D not certain. V lost 4 bases and J lost 8, with 14 bases in between. The V gene's germline CDR1 is SNHLY and CDR2 FYNNEI. This CDR3 comprises 14 residues.

The chain is built from TRBV6-1 and TRBJ2-1; 14 bases are shared with TRBD2. Germline V lookup: CDR1 MNHNS, CDR2 SASEGT. This CDR3 spans 18 amino acids. With 4 bases clipped from V and 1 base from J, the junction kept 6 bases outside the gene matches. CDR3 DNA: TGTGCCAGCAGTGTAGGACTAGCGGGGGGTATTTCCTACAATGAGCAGTTCTTC. Its protein product is CASSVGLAGGISYNEQFF.

The chain joins TRBV6-2 or TRBV6-3 to TRBJ1-1; D is ambiguous. The CDR3 length is 12 residues. Germline V gene lookup returns CDR1 MNHEY and CDR2 SVGEGT. Trimming cost V 2 bases and J 4 bases, with 5 bases left between them. The CDR3 protein is CASSYAGTEAFF. The CDR3 DNA reads as TGTGCCAGCAGTTACGCAGGCACTGAAGCTTTCTTT.

The chain employs TRBV5-4 and TRBJ2-3, with D possibly TRBD2 on 5 matching bases. V lost 0 bases and J 3 bases, leaving 8 bases between the germline ends. The length of the CDR3 is 14 residues. Germline V gene data show CDR1 as SGHNT and CDR2 as YYREEE (reference sequence). CDR3 amino acids: CASSLASGTDTQYF. CDR3 DNA sequence: TGTGCCAGCAGCTTGGCCTCGGGAACAGATACGCAGTATTTT.

Only one count was recorded for this clone. The CDR3 DNA reads TGTGCCTGGAGCCACTCCAATTCACCCCTCCACTTT. Protein sequence: CAWSHSNSPLHF. This sequence joins TRBV30 and TRBJ1-6, with D unresolved. V lost 3 bases, J lost 7 bases, and 7 bases lay in between. Per germline, CDR1 GTSNPN and CDR2 SVGIG (reference sequence). This CDR3 contains 12 residues.

V and J are TRBV6-5 and TRBJ1-1; tentatively, D is TRBD1 (6 bases). The CDR3 extends over 14 amino acids. From germline, CDR1 is MNHEY and CDR2 SVGAGI. V shed 6 bases and J shed 3 bases, with 14 bases lying between them. The CDR3 nucleotides are TGTGCCAGCAGAGCGCCTACAGGGTACACTGAAGCTTTCTTT. Residues: CASRAPTGYTEAFF.

V is TRBV6-5 and J is TRBJ1-2; 8 bases are shared with TRBD1. This CDR3 is built from 11 residues. Germline lookup yields CDR1 MNHEY and CDR2 SVGAGI. Trimming removed 8 bases from V and 8 bases from J; junction bases left unmatched: 4. The CDR3 region is CASGQGYGYTF. CDR3 DNA: TGTGCCAGCGGACAGGGATACGGCTACACCTTC.

The V call is TRBV28, the J call TRBJ1-5, with no clear D. Germline CDR1 and CDR2: MDHEN and SYDVKM. V was pared by 9 bases and J by 3 bases, with 15 bases between. This CDR3 comprises 14 residues. CDR3 sequence (DNA): TGTGCCAGTCTCGAGACCAGACACAATCAGCCCCAGCATTTT. The encoded protein is CASLETRHNQPQHF.

This clone was recorded a few times. V usage is TRBV5-1 and J usage is TRBJ1-1; tentative D call: TRBD1 (5 bases). With 0 bases removed from V and 0 bases from J, the gap between germline ends came to 9 bases. CDR1 and CDR2 (germline): SGHRS, YFSETQ. This CDR3 is built from 15 residues. This chain's CDR3 is CASSLGDRLNTEAFF. DNA for the CDR3: TGCGCCAGCAGCTTGGGAGACAGATTGAACACTGAAGCTTTCTTT.

This clone was seen once. V is TRBV5-1 and J is TRBJ1-5; D is ambiguous. The CDR3 is made up of 13 amino acids. Trimming shortened V by 1 base and J by 3 bases, and 5 bases separated the two germline ends. Germline V gene lookup returns CDR1 SGHRS and CDR2 YFSETQ. CDR3 amino acids: CASSLYINQPQHF. The CDR3 DNA is TGCGCCAGCAGCTTGTATATCAATCAGCCCCAGCATTTT.

This chain joins TRBV7-2 and TRBJ1-1, with D possibly TRBD1 on 5 matching bases. The V end lost 3 bases, the J end lost 4 bases, and 12 bases lay between the germline ends. The CDR3 contains 14 residues. From germline, CDR1 is SGHTA and CDR2 FQGNSA. Here the CDR3 reads CASSFQSGSTEAFF. The CDR3 region has the DNA TGTGCCAGCAGCTTCCAATCAGGGTCCACTGAAGCTTTCTTT.

The V and J genes are TRBV7-3 and TRBJ2-5; 7 nucleotides align to TRBD2. V lost 8 bases and J lost 5; bases outside the gene matches: 5. From germline, CDR1 is SGHTA and CDR2 FQGTGA. The CDR3 is 12 amino acids. CDR3 loop: CASRGRGETQYF. The CDR3 DNA is TGTGCCAGCCGCGGGCGGGGGGAGACCCAGTACTTC. Together with reference TRBV7-3 and TRBJ2-5, the CDR3 gives the full variable domain: GAGVSQTPSNKVTEKGKYVELRCDPISGHTALYWYRQSLGQGPEFLIYFQGTGAADDSGLPNDRFFAVRPEGSVSTLKIQRTERGDSAVYLCASRGRGETQYFGPGTRLLVL.

This chain connects TRBV10-3 to TRBJ2-2; perhaps TRBD2 as D (6 bases). The V and J ends lost 2 bases and 4 bases respectively, with 17 bases between them. The germline V gene has CDR1 ENHRY and CDR2 SYGVKD. This CDR3 is 17 amino acids long. Written as DNA, the CDR3 is TGTGCCATCAGTGAGACCGGGGGTCCAGGGTTCACCGGGGAGCTGTTTTTT. Residues: CAISETGGPGFTGELFF.

At least ten counts were recorded for this clone. The genes are TRBV6-2 or TRBV6-3 and TRBJ1-3; D gene ambiguous. Germline CDR1 and CDR2: MNHEY and SVGEGT. V lost 4 bases and J 0 bases, leaving 10 bases between the germline ends. The CDR3 spans 15 residues. For the CDR3, the DNA is TGTGCCAGCAGTTCCCTCTACTCCTCTGGAAACACCATATATTTT. It is translated as CASSSLYSSGNTIYF.

This clone has just one count. The V and J genes are TRBV2 and TRBJ2-7; a weak D match, TRBD1 (6 bases). CDR3 length: 13 residues. Germline lookup yields CDR1 SNHLY and CDR2 FYNNEI. The V and J ends lost 6 bases and 2 bases respectively, with 11 bases between them. This CDR3 reads CASRTDRPYEQYF. Written as DNA, the CDR3 is TGTGCCAGCAGGACGGACAGACCCTACGAGCAGTACTTC.